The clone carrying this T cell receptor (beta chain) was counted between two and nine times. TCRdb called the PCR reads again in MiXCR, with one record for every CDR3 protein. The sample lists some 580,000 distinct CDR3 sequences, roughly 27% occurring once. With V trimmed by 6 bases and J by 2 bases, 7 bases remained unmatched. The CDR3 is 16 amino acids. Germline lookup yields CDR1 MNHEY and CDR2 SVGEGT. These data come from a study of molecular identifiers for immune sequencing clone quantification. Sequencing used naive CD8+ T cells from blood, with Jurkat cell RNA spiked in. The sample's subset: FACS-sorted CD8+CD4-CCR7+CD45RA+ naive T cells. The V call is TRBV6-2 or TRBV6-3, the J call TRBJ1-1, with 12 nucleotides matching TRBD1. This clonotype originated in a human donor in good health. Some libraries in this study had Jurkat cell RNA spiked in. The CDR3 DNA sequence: TGTGCCAGCAGGGGACAGGGGGCGGCCCTAAACACTGAAGCTTTCTTT. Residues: CASRGQGAALNTEAFF.